This T cell receptor beta chain was sequenced during a study of T cells after yellow fever vaccination. Comments on this clonotype: Its matching antigen is unknown.

Study results and limitations: The study re-detected most primary-vaccination clones after the booster (approximately 96% CD4, around 89% CD8).

Between the trimmed V and J ends, which lost 3 bases and 8 bases, there was a span of 21 bases. The length of the CDR3 is 16 residues. From germline, CDR1 is SGHKS and CDR2 YYEKEE (reference sequence). TCRdb independently ran MiXCR on the 5' RACE reads; one entry per CDR3 protein. The sample records some 160,000 distinct CDR3 sequences, roughly 9% being singletons. V and J are TRBV5-5 and TRBJ1-3; D uncertain. The source was CD8+ T cells sorted from PBMCs, collected 45 days after the yellow fever booster vaccination. The sequence was collected from a man between 18 and 35 years old who received the YFV17D yellow fever vaccine. The CDR3 region is CASSSNRGPSFDTIYF. Here the CDR3 DNA reads TGTGCCAGCAGCTCAAACCGAGGTCCCTCCTTCGACACCATATATTTT. The whole variable domain, remainder taken from reference TRBV5-5 and TRBJ1-3, is DAGVTQSPTHLIKTRGQQVTLRCSPISGHKSVSWYQQVLGQGPQFIFQYYEKEERGRGNFPDRFSARQFPNYSSELNVNALLLGDSALYLCASSSNRGPSFDTIYFGEGSWLTVV.